This T cell receptor (beta chain) came from a study of shared clonotypes between healthy human individuals. General study results and limits: Sorted-subset sequencing was shown by rarefaction to be incomplete despite large depth. Larger estimated richness was generally recorded for naive subsets relative to memory subsets.

The healthy adult donors were HIV-negative and reported no recent acute infections or vaccinations. In this sample, this clone turned up once. The antigen is not known. An assay was performed, and its level was deep. Sequencing was performed with immunoSEQ multiplex PCR; in TCRdb, only in-frame clones are kept and a portion is missing. This table holds over a million clones, approximately 80% found once. Germline-derived CDR1 and CDR2 are MNHNS and SASEGT. The CDR3 runs to 14 residues. The germline V and J ends were trimmed by 10 bases and 0 bases, with 15 bases remaining between them. The J gene is TRBJ1-1, the V gene TRBV6-1; the D is unclear. Sequencing used memory CD4+ T cells from PBMCs. Subset in this sample: CD45RA-negative fraction. This sequence originates from a man between 18 and 29 years old in good health. Some clones in this sample may be carry-over from other donors' samples. The CDR3 DNA reads TGTGCCACCCAACTGCGGTCGGTGAACACTGAAGCTTTCTTT. Its protein product is CATQLRSVNTEAFF.